The entry that follows covers one T cell receptor beta chain sequence. Its antigen is unknown. The data were taken from a study of beta chain features in type 1 diabetes. Trimming shortened V by 9 bases and J by 7 bases, and 18 bases separated the two germline ends. Germline assignment: CDR1 WSHSY and CDR2 SAAADI. The CDR3 spans 13 residues. cDNA synthesis used the whole RNA isolate, giving expressed TCRB sequences. Clones were sequenced by immunoSEQ multiplex PCR, and TCRdb holds only the in-frame ones, with some missing. The table lists about 340,000 clones, roughly 8.8% of them singletons, with roughly 1% in the top ten. Study-wide results and limits: In every one of the four CD4+ subsets, TCRB CDR3s were moderately but significantly shorter in Type 1 diabetes patients. The study found that naive, central memory and Treg TCRB repertoires appeared more similar in patients than in healthy donors.

This chain joins TRBV10-2 and TRBJ2-5; D is possibly TRBD1 (5 bases). Sequences were obtained from central memory CD4+ T cells from blood. This receptor was identified in a man aged 25-45 years with type 1 diabetes. CDR3 protein: CARAADRAGTQYF. CDR3 coding DNA: TGCGCCAGGGCCGCCGACAGAGCTGGGACCCAGTACTTC.